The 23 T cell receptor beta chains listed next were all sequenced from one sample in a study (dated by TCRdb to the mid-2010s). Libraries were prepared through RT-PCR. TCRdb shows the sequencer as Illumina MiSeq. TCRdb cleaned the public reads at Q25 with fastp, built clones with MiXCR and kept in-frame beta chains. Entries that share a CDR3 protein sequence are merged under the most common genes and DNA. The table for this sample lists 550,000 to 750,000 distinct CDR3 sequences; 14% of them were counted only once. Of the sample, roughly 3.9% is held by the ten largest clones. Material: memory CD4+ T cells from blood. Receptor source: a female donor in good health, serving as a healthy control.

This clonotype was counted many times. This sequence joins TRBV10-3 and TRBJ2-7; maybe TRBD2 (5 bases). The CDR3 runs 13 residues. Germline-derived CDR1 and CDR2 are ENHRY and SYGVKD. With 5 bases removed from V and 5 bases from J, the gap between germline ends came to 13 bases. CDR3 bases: TGTGCCATCAGTTGGGGTCTCGGGGACGAGCAGTACTTC. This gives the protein CAISWGLGDEQYF.

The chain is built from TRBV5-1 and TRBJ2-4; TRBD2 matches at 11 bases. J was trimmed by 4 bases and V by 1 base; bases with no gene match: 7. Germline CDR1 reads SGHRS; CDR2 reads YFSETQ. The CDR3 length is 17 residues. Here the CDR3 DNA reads TGCGCCAGCAGCTTGAGTGGGACTAGCGGCCTGAAAAACATTCAGTACTTC. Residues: CASSLSGTSGLKNIQYF.

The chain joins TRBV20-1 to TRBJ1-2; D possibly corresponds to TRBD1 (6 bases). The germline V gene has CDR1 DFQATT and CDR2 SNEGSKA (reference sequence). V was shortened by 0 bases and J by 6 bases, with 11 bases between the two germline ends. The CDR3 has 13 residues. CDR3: CSARESGADGYTF. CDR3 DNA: TGCAGTGCTAGAGAGTCAGGGGCGGATGGCTACACCTTC.

CDR3 sequence (DNA): TGCAGTGCTCAAACCTCGGGACTAGCGGGAGTCGACTACAATGAGCAGTTCTTC. It translates to CSAQTSGLAGVDYNEQFF. This chain uses TRBV20-1 with TRBJ2-1, with TRBD2 matching 14 bases. Trimming took 5 bases from V and 3 from J; bases not matched to a gene: 12. The CDR3 covers 18 residues. CDR1 is DFQATT, CDR2 SNEGSKA, per germline (reference sequence).

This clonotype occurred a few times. In DNA form, the CDR3 reads TGTGCCAGCAGCGGACAGGGCGCGGCGAACACCGGGGAGCTGTTTTTT. Translating it yields CASSGQGAANTGELFF. The gene calls are TRBV12-3 or TRBV12-4 and TRBJ2-2; 8 positions match TRBD1. The length of the CDR3 is 16 residues. Germline trimming cut 6 bases from V and 0 bases from J; bases unmatched to any gene: 6.

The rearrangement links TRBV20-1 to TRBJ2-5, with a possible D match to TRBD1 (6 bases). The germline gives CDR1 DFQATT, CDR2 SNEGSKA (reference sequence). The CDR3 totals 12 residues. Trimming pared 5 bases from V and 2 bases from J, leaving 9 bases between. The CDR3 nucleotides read TGCAGTGCTCCGGACAGTCAAGAGACCCAGTACTTC. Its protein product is CSAPDSQETQYF.

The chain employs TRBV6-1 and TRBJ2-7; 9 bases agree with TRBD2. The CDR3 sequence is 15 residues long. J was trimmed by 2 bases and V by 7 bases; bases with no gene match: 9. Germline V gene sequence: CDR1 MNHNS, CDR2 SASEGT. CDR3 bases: TGTGCCAGCATTGGTAGCGGGGGAACAGCCTACGAGCAGTACTTC. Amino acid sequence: CASIGSGGTAYEQYF.

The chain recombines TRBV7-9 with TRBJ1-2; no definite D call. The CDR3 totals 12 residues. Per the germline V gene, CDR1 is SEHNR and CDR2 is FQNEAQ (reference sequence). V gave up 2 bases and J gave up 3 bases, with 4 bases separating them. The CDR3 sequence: CASSLTYYGYTF. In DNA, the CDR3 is TGTGCCAGCAGCTTAACGTACTATGGCTACACCTTC. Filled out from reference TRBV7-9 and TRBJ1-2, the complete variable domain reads DTGVSQNPRHKITKRGQNVTFRCDPISEHNRLYWYRQTLGQGPEFLTYFQNEAQLEKSRLLSDRFSAERPKGSFSTLEIQRTEQGDSAMYLCASSLTYYGYTFGSGTRLTVV.

CDR3 sequence reads: CASSPNPGLPSTGELFF. The CDR3 nucleotides are TGTGCCAGCAGCCCCAACCCGGGACTACCGAGCACCGGGGAGCTGTTTTTT. The V call is TRBV5-5, the J call TRBJ2-2; 7 nucleotides align to TRBD2. Trimming cost V 4 bases and J 4 bases; bases outside gene matches: 13. The CDR3 covers 17 residues. Germline CDR1 reads SGHKS; CDR2 reads YYEKEE (reference sequence).

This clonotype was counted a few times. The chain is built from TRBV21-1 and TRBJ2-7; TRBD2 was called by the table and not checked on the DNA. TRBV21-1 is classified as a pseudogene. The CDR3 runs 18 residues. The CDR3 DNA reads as TGTGCCAGCAGCGGAGGTCCCGGGTGGAACGGGAGGGCCCCCGAGCAGTACTTC. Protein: CASSGGPGWNGRAPEQYF.

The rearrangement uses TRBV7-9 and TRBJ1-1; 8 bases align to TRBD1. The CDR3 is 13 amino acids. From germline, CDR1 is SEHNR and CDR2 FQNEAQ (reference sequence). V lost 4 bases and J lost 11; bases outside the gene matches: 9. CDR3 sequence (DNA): TGTGCCAGCAGCTATCCAGGGGGCGGAGGCGCTTTCTTT. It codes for CASSYPGGGGAFF.

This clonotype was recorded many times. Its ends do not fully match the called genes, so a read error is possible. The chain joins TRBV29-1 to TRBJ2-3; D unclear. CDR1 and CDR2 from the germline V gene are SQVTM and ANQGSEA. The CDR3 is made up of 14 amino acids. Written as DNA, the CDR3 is TGCAGCGCTGAAGGTTATAGGGGCACAGATACGCAGTATTTT. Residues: CSAEGYRGTDTQYF.

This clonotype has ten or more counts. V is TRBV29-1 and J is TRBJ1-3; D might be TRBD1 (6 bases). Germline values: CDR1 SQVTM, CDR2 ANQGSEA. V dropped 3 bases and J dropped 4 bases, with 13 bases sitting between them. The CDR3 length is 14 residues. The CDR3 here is CSVDGGAGGNTIYF. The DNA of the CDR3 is TGCAGCGTTGATGGGGGGGCTGGAGGAAACACCATATATTTT.

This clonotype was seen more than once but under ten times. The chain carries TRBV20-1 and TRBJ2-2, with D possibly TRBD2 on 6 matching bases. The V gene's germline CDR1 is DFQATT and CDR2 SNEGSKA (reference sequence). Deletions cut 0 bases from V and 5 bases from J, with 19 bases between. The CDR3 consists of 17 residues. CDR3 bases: TGCAGTGCTAGAGACCGAAGGGGCGCGGGGTGGACCGGGGAGCTGTTTTTT. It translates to CSARDRRGAGWTGELFF.

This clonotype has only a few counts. The CDR3 DNA reads as TGCGCCAGCAGCTTGGTCGGACTAACAATCTCCTACGAGCAGTACTTC. Its translation: CASSLVGLTISYEQYF. This chain joins TRBV5-1 and TRBJ2-7, with D perhaps matching TRBD2 (6 bases). The CDR3 sequence is 16 residues long. From germline, CDR1 is SGHRS and CDR2 YFSETQ. V gave up 0 bases and J gave up 0 bases, with 13 bases separating them.

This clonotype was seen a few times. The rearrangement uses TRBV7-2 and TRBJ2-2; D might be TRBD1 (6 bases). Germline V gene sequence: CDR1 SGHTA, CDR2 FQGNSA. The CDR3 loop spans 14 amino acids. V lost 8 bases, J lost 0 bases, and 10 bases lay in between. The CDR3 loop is CASVGQPNTGELFF. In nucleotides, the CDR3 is TGTGCCAGCGTTGGACAGCCGAACACCGGGGAGCTGTTTTTT.

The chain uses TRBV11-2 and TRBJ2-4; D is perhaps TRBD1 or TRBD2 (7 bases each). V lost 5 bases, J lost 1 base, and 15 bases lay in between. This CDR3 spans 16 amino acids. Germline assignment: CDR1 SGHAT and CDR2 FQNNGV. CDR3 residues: CASSLTGRGAKNIQYF. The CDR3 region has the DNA TGTGCCAGCAGCCTGACAGGGAGGGGGGCCAAAAACATTCAGTACTTC. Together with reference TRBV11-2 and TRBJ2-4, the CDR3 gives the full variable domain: EAGVAQSPRYKIIEKRQSVAFWCNPISGHATLYWYQQILGQGPKLLIQFQNNGVVDDSQLPKDRFSAERLKGVDSTLKIQPAKLEDSAVYLCASSLTGRGAKNIQYFGAGTRLSVL.

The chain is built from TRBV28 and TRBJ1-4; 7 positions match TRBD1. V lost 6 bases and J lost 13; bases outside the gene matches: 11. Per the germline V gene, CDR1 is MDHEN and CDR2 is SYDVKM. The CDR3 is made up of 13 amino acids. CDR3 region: CASSLQRQGGLFF. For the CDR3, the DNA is TGTGCCAGCAGCCTACAGAGACAGGGAGGACTGTTTTTT. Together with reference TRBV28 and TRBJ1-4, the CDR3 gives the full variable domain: DVKVTQSSRYLVKRTGEKVFLECVQDMDHENMFWYRQDPGLGLRLIYFSYDVKMKEKGDIPEGYSVSREKKERFSLILESASTNQTSMYLCASSLQRQGGLFFGSGTQLSVL.

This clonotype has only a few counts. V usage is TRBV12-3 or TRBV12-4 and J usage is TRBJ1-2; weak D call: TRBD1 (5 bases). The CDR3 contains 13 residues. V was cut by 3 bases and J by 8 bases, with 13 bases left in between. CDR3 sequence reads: CASSFGGGTGYTF. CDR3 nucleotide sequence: TGTGCCAGCAGTTTTGGGGGTGGTACCGGCTACACCTTC.

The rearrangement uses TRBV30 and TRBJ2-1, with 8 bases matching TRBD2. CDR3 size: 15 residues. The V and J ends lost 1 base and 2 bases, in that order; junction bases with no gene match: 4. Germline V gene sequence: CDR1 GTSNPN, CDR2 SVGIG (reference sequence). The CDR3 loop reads CAWSELSGAYNEQFF. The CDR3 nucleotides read TGTGCCTGGAGTGAGCTTAGCGGGGCCTACAATGAGCAGTTCTTC.

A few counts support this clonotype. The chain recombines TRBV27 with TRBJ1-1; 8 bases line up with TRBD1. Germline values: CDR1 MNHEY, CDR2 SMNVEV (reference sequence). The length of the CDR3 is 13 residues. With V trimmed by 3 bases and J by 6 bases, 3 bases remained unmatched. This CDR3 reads CASSFTGGPEAFF. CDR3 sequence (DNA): TGTGCCAGCAGTTTCACAGGGGGTCCTGAAGCTTTCTTT.

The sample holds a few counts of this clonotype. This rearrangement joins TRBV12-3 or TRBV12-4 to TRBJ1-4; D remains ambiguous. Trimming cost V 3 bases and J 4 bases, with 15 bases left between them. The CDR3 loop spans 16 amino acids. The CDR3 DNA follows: TGTGCCAGCAGTTTTCATTCGGGGTCGGGTAATGAAAAACTGTTTTTT. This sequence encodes CASSFHSGSGNEKLFF.

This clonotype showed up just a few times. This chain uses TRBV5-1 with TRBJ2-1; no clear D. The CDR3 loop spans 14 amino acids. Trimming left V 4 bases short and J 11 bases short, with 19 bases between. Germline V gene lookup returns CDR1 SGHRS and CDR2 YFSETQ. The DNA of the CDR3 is TGCGCCAGCAGCCCGCATAATTCGGCAGAGAAGCAGTTCTTC. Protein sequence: CASSPHNSAEKQFF.